A single sample is the source of the 22 T cell receptor beta chains below, sequenced in a study of cytomegalovirus exposure and HLA in healthy donors. Generated by immunoSEQ multiplex PCR, the TCRdb table keeps only in-frame clones and is missing some. Altogether about 180,000 clones are present, 85% being singletons, with the ten largest covering approximately 16%. The sample consisted of PBMCs. These TCRs come from a man aged 18 to 35 in good health and CMV-seropositive.

The CDR3 is CASSLVQGTGEQYF. As DNA, the CDR3 is TGCGCCAGCAGCTTGGTACAGGGGACGGGGGAGCAGTACTTC. The chain joins TRBV5-1 to TRBJ2-7; 7 nucleotides agree with TRBD1. The CDR3 length is 14 residues. Germline V lookup: CDR1 SGHRS, CDR2 YFSETQ. V trimming: 0 bases; J trimming: 7 bases; junction bases outside the gene matches: 7.

The CDR3 DNA sequence: TGTGCCAGCAGTTCTAGACGGGGGAGCTCCTACAATGAGCAGTTCTTC. This codes for CASSSRRGSSYNEQFF. The rearrangement uses TRBV27 and TRBJ2-1; possible D gene TRBD2, 6 bases. The CDR3 consists of 16 residues. The ends were cut back, 4 bases at V and 0 bases at J, with 13 bases in the middle. The germline gives CDR1 MNHEY, CDR2 SMNVEV (reference sequence).

In its sample, this clone was seen once. The chain links TRBV6-6 to TRBJ2-7; 8 positions agree with TRBD1. The CDR3 has 14 amino acids. The germline V gene encodes CDR1 MNHNY and CDR2 SVGAGI (reference sequence). V was clipped by 6 bases and J by 1 base; unmatched bases: 5. Here the CDR3 reads CASRPGQGSYEQYF. DNA for the CDR3: TGTGCCAGCAGGCCCGGACAGGGTTCCTACGAGCAGTACTTC.

V gene TRBV6-1 combines with J gene TRBJ1-5, with 7 bases identical to TRBD1. The V gene's germline CDR1 is MNHNS and CDR2 SASEGT. J lost 2 bases, V lost 10 bases, and 5 bases had no gene match. The CDR3 runs to 13 residues. The CDR3 loop is CAIRTGGNQPQHF. The CDR3 nucleotides are TGTGCCATCCGGACAGGAGGCAATCAGCCCCAGCATTTT.

This chain connects TRBV30 to TRBJ2-1; 8 nucleotides line up with TRBD2. CDR1 and CDR2 (germline): GTSNPN, SVGIG (reference sequence). This CDR3 has 14 residues. The V segment lost 3 bases and the J segment 7 bases; nucleotides outside the gene matches: 8. The CDR3 here is CAWSTSGLKNEQFF. In DNA form, the CDR3 reads TGTGCCTGGAGCACTAGCGGCTTAAAGAATGAGCAGTTCTTC. Full variable domain (outside the CDR3, taken from reference TRBV30 and TRBJ2-1): SQTIHQWPATLVQPVGSPLSLECTVEGTSNPNLYWYRQAAGRGLQLLFYSVGIGQISSEVPQNLSASRPQDRQFILSSKKLLLSDSGFYLCAWSTSGLKNEQFFGPGTRLTVL.

The V gene is TRBV5-1, the J gene TRBJ2-7; D remains ambiguous. This CDR3 is 14 amino acids long. From germline, CDR1 is SGHRS and CDR2 YFSETQ. Trimming took off 0 bases at V and 3 bases at J, with 10 bases between the two ends. The CDR3 bases are TGCGCCAGCAGCTTGGAGTGGCTGAACTACGAGCAGTACTTC. Translation: CASSLEWLNYEQYF.

The rearrangement links TRBV27 to TRBJ2-3, with a possible D match to TRBD2 (6 bases). This CDR3 is 15 amino acids long. The germline V gene encodes CDR1 MNHEY and CDR2 SMNVEV (reference sequence). Trimming pared 5 bases from V and 2 bases from J, leaving 14 bases between. CDR3 residues: CASSQLATATDTQYF. The CDR3 DNA follows: TGTGCCAGCAGTCAACTAGCTACCGCCACAGATACGCAGTATTTT.

This clone was seen only once. J is TRBJ2-1 and V is TRBV11-3, with a weak D call TRBD1 (6 bases). Per germline, CDR1 SGHNT and CDR2 YENEEA. The length of the CDR3 is 14 residues. Deletions cut 3 bases from V and 2 bases from J, with 8 bases between. CDR3 sequence: CASSFGTPYNEQFF. CDR3 coding DNA: TGTGCCAGCAGCTTCGGGACACCCTACAATGAGCAGTTCTTC.

This sequence joins TRBV6-1 and TRBJ2-7, with 12 bases matching TRBD2. The germline gives CDR1 MNHNS, CDR2 SASEGT. The CDR3 loop spans 15 amino acids. Trimming took 6 bases from V and 6 from J; bases not matched to a gene: 9. The CDR3 region has the DNA TGTGCCAGCAGGAGCTCACTAGCGGGGGGTGTCGAGCAGTACTTC. This sequence encodes CASRSSLAGGVEQYF.

The genes are TRBV27 and TRBJ2-7, with TRBD2 identical over 12 bases. Losses at the gene ends were 4 bases for V and 0 bases for J; bases not matched to a gene: 7. In germline, CDR1 is MNHEY, CDR2 SMNVEV (reference sequence). This CDR3 contains 17 residues. CDR3 in DNA: TGTGCCAGCAGTTCTCGGACTAGCGGGGTTTTCTCCTACGAGCAGTACTTC. Its protein is CASSSRTSGVFSYEQYF.

The CDR3 DNA sequence: TGTGCCAGCAGCGTAGGGAGGACCCATGCAGATACGCAGTATTTT. Protein sequence: CASSVGRTHADTQYF. The chain is built from TRBV9 and TRBJ2-3; D may be TRBD2 (5 bases). CDR1 SGDLS and CDR2 YYNGEE come from the germline V gene. V lost 0 bases and J 4 bases, leaving 12 bases between the germline ends. This CDR3 is 15 amino acids long.

The rearrangement links TRBV29-1 to TRBJ2-1; no firm D call. This CDR3 comprises 10 residues. CDR1 is SQVTM and CDR2 is ANQGSEA in the germline V gene. V gave up 5 bases and J gave up 5 bases, with 4 bases separating them. The CDR3 protein is CSVRDNEQFF. In DNA, the CDR3 is TGCAGCGTTCGGGACAATGAGCAGTTCTTC.

The chain combines TRBV5-1 with TRBJ2-5, with 11 bases that match TRBD2. This CDR3 region has 16 residues. J was trimmed by 4 bases and V by 2 bases; bases with no gene match: 7. Germline V gene data show CDR1 as SGHRS and CDR2 as YFSETQ. Written as DNA, the CDR3 is TGCGCCAGCAGCTTAGGTGTACTAGCGGGAGCAGAGACCCAGTACTTC. Encoded protein: CASSLGVLAGAETQYF. The full variable domain, rest sourced from reference TRBV5-1 and TRBJ2-5, is KAGVTQTPRYLIKTRGQQVTLSCSPISGHRSVSWYQQTPGQGLQFLFEYFSETQRNKGNFPGRFSGRQFSNSRSEMNVSTLELGDSALYLCASSLGVLAGAETQYFGPGTRLLVL.

The V and J genes are TRBV5-6 and TRBJ2-7, with no clear D. Looked up from germline, CDR1 is SGHDT and CDR2 is YYEEEE. This CDR3 is 13 amino acids long. V lost 4 bases to trimming and J lost 3 bases, with 11 bases between them. As DNA, the CDR3 is TGTGCCAGCAGCCCCACAATGAACTACGAGCAGTACTTC. Encoded protein: CASSPTMNYEQYF. The full variable domain, with the rest looked up from reference TRBV5-6 and TRBJ2-7, is DAGVTQSPTHLIKTRGQQVTLRCSPKSGHDTVSWYQQALGQGPQFIFQYYEEEERQRGNFPDRFSGHQFPNYSSELNVNALLLGDSALYLCASSPTMNYEQYFGPGTRLTVT.

The V gene is TRBV5-6, the J gene TRBJ2-5; weak D call: TRBD1 (6 bases). Germline V gene lookup returns CDR1 SGHDT and CDR2 YYEEEE. The V end lost 0 bases, the J end lost 0 bases, and 12 bases lay between the germline ends. This CDR3 has 16 residues. CDR3: CASSLGGRSYQETQYF. The CDR3 bases are TGTGCCAGCAGCTTGGGGGGGCGCTCGTACCAAGAGACCCAGTACTTC.

The V gene is TRBV9, the J gene TRBJ1-2, with D possibly matching TRBD1 (5 bases). This CDR3 spans 14 amino acids. The ends were cut back, 4 bases at V and 6 bases at J, with 16 bases in the middle. Germline V gene lookup returns CDR1 SGDLS and CDR2 YYNGEE. For the CDR3, the DNA is TGTGCCAGCAGCCCCAGGGTAGCCATGGATGGCTACACCTTC. It translates to CASSPRVAMDGYTF.

This sequence joins TRBV5-1 and TRBJ1-2; 9 bases line up with TRBD1. The CDR3 totals 15 residues. The junction had 9 bases not matched to a gene; V was cut back by 5 bases and J by 4 bases. CDR1 and CDR2 from the germline V gene are SGHRS and YFSETQ. The CDR3 region has the DNA TGCGCCAGCAGTTTTACAGGGGGCCGGAGCTATGGCTACACCTTC. Translated, it gives CASSFTGGRSYGYTF.

J is TRBJ1-1 and V is TRBV28; D may be TRBD1 (5 bases). CDR3 size: 15 residues. Trimming removed 2 bases at V and 3 bases at J, with 13 bases between. From germline, CDR1 is MDHEN and CDR2 SYDVKM. The CDR3 bases are TGTGCCAGCAGTTTAGGAGGGGCGAGGGACACTGAAGCTTTCTTT. Its protein product is CASSLGGARDTEAFF.

The chain carries TRBV11-2 and TRBJ2-3; 7 bases line up with TRBD2. From germline, CDR1 is SGHAT and CDR2 FQNNGV. The CDR3 loop spans 14 amino acids. V was clipped by 5 bases and J by 7 bases; unmatched bases: 9. The chain's CDR3 is CASSATQRGNTQYF. CDR3 in DNA: TGTGCCAGCAGCGCGACCCAGCGGGGCAATACGCAGTATTTT.

J is TRBJ1-5 and V is TRBV6-6; 10 bases map to TRBD1. The ends lost 8 bases at V and 0 bases at J; junction bases unmatched: 4. The CDR3 has 15 residues. Germline assignment: CDR1 MNHNY and CDR2 SVGAGI (reference sequence). CDR3 bases: TGTGCCAGCGGACAGGGGGACCATAGCAATCAGCCCCAGCATTTT. It translates to CASGQGDHSNQPQHF.

Note on this clone: Germline is not matched at one junction end, which may reflect a read error. The rearrangement joins TRBV4-2 to TRBJ1-6, with D possibly TRBD1 on 6 matching bases. Germline V gives CDR1 LGHNA, CDR2 YNFKEQ. This CDR3 is 13 amino acids long. The CDR3 sequence is CASSQESGTKGLF. The CDR3, as DNA: TGTGCCAGCAGCCAGGAATCCGGGACAAAGGGCCTCTTT.

The rearrangement uses TRBV7-2 and TRBJ2-5, with D perhaps matching TRBD2 (6 bases). V lost 0 bases, J lost 5 bases, and 13 bases lay in between. Germline-derived CDR1 and CDR2 are SGHTA and FQGNSA. The CDR3 has 15 residues. The CDR3 DNA is TGTGCCAGCAGCTTAGCGCCTCACCGGGGGGAGACCCAGTACTTC. Protein: CASSLAPHRGETQYF.